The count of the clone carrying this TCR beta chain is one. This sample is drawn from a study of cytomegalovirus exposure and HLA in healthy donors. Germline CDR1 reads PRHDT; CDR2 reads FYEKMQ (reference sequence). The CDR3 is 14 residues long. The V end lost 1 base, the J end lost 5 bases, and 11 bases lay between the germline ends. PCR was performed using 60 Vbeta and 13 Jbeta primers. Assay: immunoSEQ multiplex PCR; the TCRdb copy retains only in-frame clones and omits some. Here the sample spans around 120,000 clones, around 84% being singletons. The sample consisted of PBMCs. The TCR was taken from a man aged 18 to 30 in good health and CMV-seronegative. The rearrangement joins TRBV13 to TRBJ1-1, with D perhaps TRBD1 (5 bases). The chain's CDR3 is CASSLVQGGTEAFF. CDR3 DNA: TGTGCCAGCAGCTTAGTCCAGGGTGGGACTGAAGCTTTCTTT. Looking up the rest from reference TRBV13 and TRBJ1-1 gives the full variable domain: AAGVIQSPRHLIKEKRETATLKCYPIPRHDTVYWYQQGPGQDPQFLISFYEKMQSDKGSIPDRFSAQQFSDYHSELNMSSLELGDSALYFCASSLVQGGTEAFFGQGTRLTVV.